The present T cell receptor (beta chain) was sequenced within a study of neurological immune-mediated disorders. Using its own MiXCR run on the 5' RACE reads, TCRdb lists one record per CDR3 protein. The sample has more than 35,000 distinct CDR3 sequences; approximately 3% are singletons. In germline, CDR1 is SGHRS, CDR2 YFSETQ. The CDR3 totals 14 residues. The V gene lost 0 bases and the J gene lost 2 bases, with 8 bases spanning the gap. This clonotype was observed many times. This sequence originates from a woman aged 50 to 60 with multiple sclerosis. The genes are TRBV5-1 and TRBJ2-5, with unresolved D. Material for sequencing was PBMCs. The CDR3 DNA is TGCGCCAGCAGCTTGGGTACCTTTCAAGAGACCCAGTACTTC. It specifies CASSLGTFQETQYF.